One sample yielded the 8 T cell receptor beta chains listed below, sequenced in a study of T cells after somatic rescue of genetic block. Sequencing used immunoSEQ multiplex PCR; TCRdb keeps in-frame clones, though not all of them. Among about 88,000 clones listed, just under 90% were seen once. Sequenced material: peripheral blood mononuclear cells (PBMCs). The receptors come from a woman in her late teens or twenties.

The chain combines TRBV13 with TRBJ1-1; no definite D call. The CDR3 length is 11 residues. V lost 2 bases and J 6 bases, leaving 4 bases between the germline ends. The V gene's germline CDR1 is PRHDT and CDR2 FYEKMQ (reference sequence). CDR3 coding DNA: TGTGCCAGCAGCTTATCCCCTGAAGCTTTCTTT. It is translated as CASSLSPEAFF.

This rearrangement joins TRBV27 to TRBJ2-7; 10 bases agree with TRBD1. CDR1 and CDR2 (germline): MNHEY, SMNVEV (reference sequence). CDR3 size: 14 residues. V shed 3 bases, J shed 5 bases, and the junction held 4 bases outside the gene matches. CDR3 in DNA: TGTGCCAGCAGTTTTTATGGGACAGGGGACGAGCAGTACTTC. This codes for CASSFYGTGDEQYF.

V gene TRBV10-3 combines with J gene TRBJ2-1; TRBD1 is a possible D gene (6 bases). The ends were cut back, 4 bases at V and 9 bases at J, with 13 bases in the middle. CDR3 length: 13 residues. The V gene's germline CDR1 is ENHRY and CDR2 SYGVKD. CDR3 in amino acids: CAISVQGRVEQFF. In DNA, the CDR3 is TGTGCCATCAGTGTACAGGGACGAGTTGAGCAGTTCTTC.

The chain recombines TRBV28 with TRBJ2-5, with 9 bases fitting TRBD1. There are 15 residues in the CDR3. The germline V gene encodes CDR1 MDHEN and CDR2 SYDVKM. J lost 5 bases, V lost 8 bases, and 12 bases had no gene match. CDR3 DNA sequence: TGTGCCAGCTCCCCGGGGACAGGGCTCGTCGAGACCCAGTACTTC. The encoded protein is CASSPGTGLVETQYF.

The chain links TRBV30 to TRBJ1-4; D unresolved. V lost 0 bases, J lost 8 bases, and 10 bases lay in between. Germline V gene sequence: CDR1 GTSNPN, CDR2 SVGIG (reference sequence). The CDR3 loop spans 13 amino acids. The DNA for the CDR3 is TGTGCCTGGAGTGTTATGGCCCGGGAAAAACTGTTTTTT. This translates into CAWSVMAREKLFF.

With regard to this clone: Other DNA sequences in the sample encode the same CDR3. The J gene is TRBJ2-1, the V gene TRBV2; 7 bases agree with TRBD2. J lost 0 bases, V lost 9 bases, and 5 bases had no gene match. The CDR3 runs to 14 residues. Germline CDR1 is SNHLY and CDR2 is FYNNEI. This CDR3 is CASTGGSSYNEQFF. DNA for the CDR3: TGTGCCAGTACGGGCGGGAGCTCCTACAATGAGCAGTTCTTC.

The gene calls are TRBV27 and TRBJ2-3; TRBD2 is a possible D gene (6 bases). Germline lookup yields CDR1 MNHEY and CDR2 SMNVEV (reference sequence). Trimming left V 0 bases short and J 6 bases short, with 22 bases between. The CDR3 is made up of 18 amino acids. CDR3 nucleotides: TGTGCCAGCAGTTTATCTTTATTTGGGGCGGGATCAGACGATACGCAGTATTTT. This gives the protein CASSLSLFGAGSDDTQYF.

The chain joins TRBV2 to TRBJ2-7, with D unclear. This CDR3 is built from 12 residues. V shed 3 bases and J shed 2 bases, with 5 bases lying between them. Germline V CDR1 and CDR2: SNHLY, FYNNEI. As DNA, the CDR3 is TGTGCCAGCAGTGACCGAGCCTACGAGCAGTACTTC. It codes for CASSDRAYEQYF.